The rows below give T cell receptor beta chains drawn from one sample of a study of blood T cell repertoires in COVID-19. Sequencing was performed with immunoSEQ multiplex PCR; in TCRdb, only in-frame clones are kept and a portion is missing. The data hold around 370,000 clones, with 90% observed a single time. The specimen sequenced was peripheral blood. All receptors derive from a man in his late teens or twenties with active or convalescent COVID-19. CDR3s include the opening cysteine and the closing phenylalanine or tryptophan. Each record gives: J gene, clone size, D gene, V gene, CDR3 protein, CDR3 DNA. A D gene is named only where the DNA matches it firmly. Some rows mark clone size as missing; the rest say once, few, many or name a class of expanded clone.

>TRBJ2-3|.|TRBD2|TRBV27
CASRASGRALNTQYF
TGTGCCAGCAGAGCAAGCGGGAGGGCGTTGAATACGCAGTATTTT
>TRBJ1-5|.|.|TRBV19
CASSIAGGKGQPQHF
TGTGCCAGTAGTATTGCGGGGGGCAAAGGACAGCCCCAGCATTTT
>TRBJ1-1|once|.|TRBV27
CASSLKQNTEAFF
TGTGCCAGCAGTTTGAAACAGAACACTGAAGCTTTCTTT
>TRBJ2-7|.|.|TRBV28
CASSFALSGYRDEQYF
TGTGCCAGCAGTTTTGCCCTCTCGGGATACCGCGACGAGCAGTACTTC
>TRBJ1-1|.|TRBD1|TRBV18
CASSPGTGDTEAFF
TGTGCCAGCTCACCAGGGACAGGGGACACTGAAGCTTTCTTT
>TRBJ1-5|.|.|TRBV5-1
CASSIQGSQPQHF
TGCGCCAGCAGCATACAGGGTTCTCAGCCCCAGCATTTT
>TRBJ1-2|.|.|TRBV28
CASLPGDPNNYGYTF
TGTGCCAGCCTTCCGGGGGACCCTAATAACTATGGCTACACCTTC
>TRBJ1-1|.|.|TRBV7-2
CASSLGVRLNTEAFF
TGTGCCAGCAGCTTAGGTGTCAGATTGAACACTGAAGCTTTCTTT
>TRBJ1-2|.|.|TRBV28
CASSFPGEQGYF
TGTGCCAGCAGTTTTCCTGGGGAGCAAGGGTACTTC
>TRBJ1-2|once|TRBD1|TRBV19
CASSIRGDRGRNYGYTF
TGTGCCAGTAGTATTAGGGGGGACAGGGGGAGAAACTATGGCTACACCTTC
>TRBJ2-7|once|TRBD1|TRBV11-2
CASRHDRGYEQYF
TGTGCCAGCAGGCACGACAGGGGCTACGAGCAGTACTTC
>TRBJ2-7|.|.|TRBV7-6
CASSPEVASSYEQYF
TGTGCCAGCAGTCCAGAGGTGGCCAGCTCCTACGAGCAGTACTTC
>TRBJ2-2|.|TRBD1|TRBV5-1
CASSLVGTGMNTGELFF
TGCGCCAGCAGCTTGGTGGGGACAGGGATGAACACCGGGGAGCTGTTTTTT
>TRBJ2-7|.|TRBD1|TRBV24-1
CATSERTGGIGYEQYF
TGTGCCACCAGTGAACGGACAGGGGGGATTGGGTACGAGCAGTACTTC
>TRBJ2-3|.|TRBD1|TRBV5-1
CASSSGQGQDTQYF
TGCGCCAGCAGCTCAGGACAGGGCCAAGATACGCAGTATTTT
>TRBJ2-2|.|TRBD2|TRBV9
CASSVPLAGGNTGELFF
TGTGCCAGCAGCGTCCCTCTAGCGGGAGGTAACACCGGGGAGCTGTTTTTT
>TRBJ1-3|.|.|TRBV6-5
CASSRQDSGNTIYF
TGTGCCAGCAGTCGTCAGGATTCCGGAAACACCATATATTTT
>TRBJ1-2|.|TRBD1|TRBV14
CASSAGQGAGYGYTF
TGTGCCAGCAGCGCAGGACAGGGGGCAGGCTATGGCTACACCTTC
>TRBJ2-7|.|.|TRBV25-1
CASSEYKGGGEQYF
TGTGCCAGCAGTGAATATAAGGGAGGGGGTGAGCAGTACTTC
>TRBJ1-2|.|.|TRBV5-6
CASSFIANYGYTF
TGTGCCAGCAGCTTTATAGCTAACTATGGCTACACCTTC
>TRBJ2-3|.|TRBD2|TRBV10-3
CAISDNPQLTSDPPDTQYF
TGTGCCATCAGTGATAACCCCCAACTAACTAGCGACCCCCCAGATACGCAGTATTTT
>TRBJ2-1|.|.|TRBV6-5
CASSQVGSNEQFF
TGTGCCAGCAGTCAGGTGGGCTCCAATGAGCAGTTCTTC
>TRBJ2-1|.|.|TRBV28
CASTERGNEQFF
TGTGCCAGCACCGAAAGGGGGAATGAGCAGTTCTTC
>TRBJ1-2|.|TRBD1|TRBV7-9
CASSPQPTGASYGYTF
TGTGCCAGCAGCCCGCAACCGACAGGGGCGAGCTATGGCTACACCTTC
>TRBJ1-2|.|.|TRBV7-2
CASSLLGGYYGYTF
TGTGCCAGCAGCTTATTGGGAGGGTACTATGGCTACACCTTC
>TRBJ1-1|.|.|TRBV12-3/TRBV12-4
CASIYRPRAFF
TGTGCCAGCATTTATAGGCCGCGGGCTTTCTTT
>TRBJ1-5|.|.|TRBV24-1
CATSVAGNQPQHF
TGTGCCACCAGTGTTGCGGGAAATCAGCCCCAGCATTTT
>TRBJ2-7|.|.|TRBV5-3
CARRPTAQSSYEQYF
TGTGCCAGAAGGCCGACAGCCCAAAGCTCCTACGAGCAGTACTTC
>TRBJ2-3|.|.|TRBV6-5
CASGQGRTQYF
TGTGCCAGCGGCCAGGGCAGAACGCAGTATTTT
>TRBJ2-7|.|TRBD1|TRBV5-3
CARSLAGTGF
TGTGCCAGAAGCTTGGCCGGGACAGGTTTC
>TRBJ2-5|.|TRBD2|TRBV10-3
CAISALGRTSGSLETQYF
TGTGCCATCAGTGCCTTGGGGAGGACTAGCGGGAGCTTGGAGACCCAGTACTTC
>TRBJ1-5|.|TRBD1|TRBV29-1
CSVEDGQGQPQHF
TGCAGCGTTGAAGATGGACAGGGCCAGCCCCAGCATTTT
>TRBJ1-2|.|.|TRBV5-1
CASSLIGGGYGYTF
TGCGCCAGCAGCTTGATTGGAGGAGGCTATGGCTACACCTTC
>TRBJ1-4|.|.|TRBV7-2
CASSLFSGRALSHEKLFF
TGTGCCAGCAGCTTATTCTCGGGGAGGGCCCTATCGCATGAAAAACTGTTTTTT
>TRBJ2-1|.|TRBD1|TRBV27
CASSFRRQGAVAYNEQFF
TGTGCCAGCAGTTTCCGAAGACAGGGGGCAGTCGCCTACAATGAGCAGTTCTTC
>TRBJ1-4|.|.|TRBV28
CASSFGNEKLFF
TGTGCCAGCAGTTTCGGGAATGAAAAACTGTTTTTT
>TRBJ2-7|.|.|TRBV4-2
CASSLITDDIYEQYF
TGTGCCAGCAGCCTTATAACAGACGATATCTACGAGCAGTACTTC
>TRBJ2-7|.|.|TRBV19
CASRRAGGGEQYF
TGTGCCAGTAGGAGGGCAGGGGGAGGCGAGCAGTACTTC
>TRBJ1-1|once|.|TRBV19
CASSMWSFSEAFF
TGTGCCAGTAGTATGTGGTCATTCAGTGAAGCTTTCTTT
>TRBJ2-7|once|TRBD2|TRBV27
CASSSGTSPYEQYF
TGTGCCAGCAGTTCCGGGACTAGTCCCTACGAGCAGTACTTC
>TRBJ1-4|few|.|TRBV5-6
CASSGFGTGSREKLFF
TGTGCCAGCAGCGGGTTTGGAACAGGGTCTAGGGAAAAACTGTTTTTT
>TRBJ2-7|.|TRBD2|TRBV7-2
CASSLSSTSGSSYEQYF
TGTGCCAGCAGCTTATCGTCGACTAGCGGGAGCTCCTACGAGCAGTACTTC
>TRBJ2-3|.|TRBD2|TRBV5-4
CASSLRLLAGGPGSTDTQYF
TGTGCCAGCAGCCTGCGATTACTAGCGGGAGGGCCTGGGAGCACAGATACGCAGTATTTT